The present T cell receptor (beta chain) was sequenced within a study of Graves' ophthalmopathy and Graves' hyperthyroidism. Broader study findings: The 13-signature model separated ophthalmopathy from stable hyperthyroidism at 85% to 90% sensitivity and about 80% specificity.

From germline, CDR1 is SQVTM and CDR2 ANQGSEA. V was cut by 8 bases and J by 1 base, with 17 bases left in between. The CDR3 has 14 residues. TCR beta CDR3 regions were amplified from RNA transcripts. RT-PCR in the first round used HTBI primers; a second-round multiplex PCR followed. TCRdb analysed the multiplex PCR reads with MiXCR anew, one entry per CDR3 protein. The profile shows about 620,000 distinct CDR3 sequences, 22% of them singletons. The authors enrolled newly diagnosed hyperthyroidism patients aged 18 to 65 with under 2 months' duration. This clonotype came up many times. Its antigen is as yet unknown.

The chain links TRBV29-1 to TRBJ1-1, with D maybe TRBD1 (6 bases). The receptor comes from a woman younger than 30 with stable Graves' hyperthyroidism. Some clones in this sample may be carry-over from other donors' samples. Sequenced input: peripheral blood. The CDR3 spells CSLNMGGPNTEAFF. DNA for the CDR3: TGCAGCCTCAATATGGGGGGGCCGAACACTGAAGCTTTCTTT.